This T cell receptor (beta chain) was retrieved from a study of T cells in Graves' hyperthyroidism and ophthalmopathy. Whole-study results and caveats: Among thyroid clonotypes expanded above 0.001, most also appeared in blood.

This clonotype showed up many times. Its antigen is unidentified. Amplified TCR beta CDR3 regions derived from RNA transcripts. HTBI primers were the set used in a first-round RT-PCR of the TCR CDR3. TCRdb processed the multiplex PCR reads anew with MiXCR; each CDR3 protein has one entry. The sample shows over 250,000 distinct CDR3 sequences, about an eighth of them seen only once. Ophthalmopathy patients had Clinical Activity Score at least 3, NOSPECS grade at least 4, duration under 3 months. The diagnoses drew upon clinical symptoms, serum thyroxine and TRAb, thyroid ultrasound and orbital computed tomography. PBMCs stemmed from about 9.5 ml fresh peripheral blood. There are 14 residues in the CDR3. Per the germline V gene, CDR1 is MNHEY and CDR2 is SVGAGI. Deletions cut 0 bases from V and 4 bases from J, with 9 bases between.

Source material: blood. The chain carries TRBV6-5 and TRBJ1-2; D not resolved. The TCR sequence derives from a woman in her forties with Graves' ophthalmopathy. This chain's CDR3 is CASSYSVGRYGYTF. The CDR3 DNA sequence: TGTGCCAGCAGTTACTCGGTAGGGCGCTATGGCTACACCTTC.